This entry concerns a single T cell receptor beta chain. No antigen is known for it. No quality values exist for individual bases; no much larger clone is one base distant. Ficoll-Paque density gradient centrifugation was the method used to isolate PBMCs. The reads were generated on an Illumina NovaSeq 6000. cDNA libraries for TCRalpha and TCRbeta were prepared by 5'RACE using constant-segment primers, with sample barcodes and unique molecular identifiers added. Trizol reagent was used to extract RNA from every sample. Libraries were amplified in two PCR steps, with a second sample barcode and Illumina TruSeq adapters added in the second step. The libraries were sequenced on an Illumina NovaSeq using 2 x 150 bp paired-end reads. The authors' pipeline ran thus. With migec v1.2.7, reads were demultiplexed and then collapsed into UMI-guided consensus sequences. Using mixcr v2.1.11, UMI consensuses were aligned to TRA and TRB V and J templates and then assembled into clonotypes. A clonotype was counted as expanded or contracted only when both edgeR and NoisET called the clonotype significant, with the noise models trained on biological replicates. For edgeR calls, the thresholds were a false discovery rate-adjusted p below 0.01 and a log2 fold-change of 1. As an exploratory analysis of dynamics, max-normalized trajectories of the 1000 most abundant clonotypes were examined by PCA with hierarchical clustering. The CD4 or CD8 phenotype of responding clones was assigned using the separately sequenced CD4+ and CD8+ repertoires. TCRdb redid the processing of the public reads, applying fastp at Q25 and MiXCR, and retained in-frame beta chains. Identical CDR3 proteins give one entry, which carries the most common genes and DNA. These V and J calls originate from TCRdb's pipeline instead of the authors' own analysis. The sample contains around 440,000 distinct CDR3 sequences, roughly 20% of them found a single time. Of the sample, 10% to 15% is held by the ten largest clones.

These data come from a study of T-cell memory formation after mild COVID-19 (dated by TCRdb to the early 2020s). Describing the broader study: Most TCR sequence clusters were specific to one of the two donors. Longitudinal TCRalpha and TCRbeta repertoire sequencing tracked T-cell clones expanding and contracting after mild COVID-19 in a couple of donors. The cohort was made up of two young adult volunteers, one female and one male, who were previously healthy.

The trim is 5 bases for V and 5 bases for J, with a gap of 15 bases between the germline ends. The CDR3 contains 15 residues, cysteine and phenylalanine counted. Only CDR3 DNA is held: 45 bases, read in frame from base 1. CDR1 SEHNR and CDR2 FQNEAQ are derived from the germline V gene (reference sequence). Paper-wide results and their limitations: Some responding clones were found in pre-infection memory, which suggests that pre-existing cross-reactive memory T cells took part in the SARS-CoV-2 response. The study included only a couple of mild cases, and larger cohorts that include severe cases with pre-infection samples were judged to be necessary. Clones that contracted from day 15 to 85 showed balanced CD4/CD8 phenotypes, whereas a second wave of clones that expanded from day 15 to 37 leaned towards CD4+. SARS-CoV-2 specificity was not confirmed for the second-wave clones peaking on day 37. Contracting CD4+ clones turned up mainly in the CM and EM memory subsets, whereas EMRA was where CD8+ clones were enriched.

The material sequenced was PBMCs or a T cell subset sorted from them (not recorded which). The receptor was isolated from an adult woman who had mild COVID-19 (a few samples of this study predate the infection). The sample titles of this study are shuffled in the database, so cell type and time point are left out; the donor was told from shared clones. Recombination joined TRBV7-9 with TRBJ1-4; the D gene assignment is ambiguous. The CDR3 region reads CASSQQETENEKLFF. The DNA reads as follows: TGTGCCAGCAGCCAGCAGGAGACGGAAAATGAAAAACTGTTTTTT.